This TCR beta chain was identified during a study of shared clonotypes between healthy human individuals. Study-level points and caveats: Apart from blood, nothing was sampled; tissue repertoires likely differ. Among the subsets, naive ones generally showed larger estimated richness than memory ones.

Generated by immunoSEQ multiplex PCR, the TCRdb table keeps only in-frame clones and is missing some. This table holds 1 million to 1.2 million clones, around 77% found once. This clone was picked up a small number of times. Its antigen is currently unknown. Specimen: memory CD4+ T cells from PBMCs. The subset denotes: CD45RA-negative fraction. The receptor was isolated from a man in his late teens or twenties in good health. Some clones in this sample may be carry-over from other donors' samples.

In DNA, the CDR3 is TGTGCCACCAGCAGAGATCTAGCGGGGTACAATGAGCAGTTCTTC. Translating it yields CATSRDLAGYNEQFF. The chain uses TRBV15 and TRBJ2-1, with 9 bases lining up with TRBD2. V lost 0 bases to trimming and J lost 4 bases; unmatched junction nucleotides: 1. Per the germline V gene, CDR1 is LNHNV and CDR2 is YYDKDF (reference sequence). The CDR3 covers 15 residues.